These 14 T cell receptor beta chains were all obtained from the same sample, sequenced in a study of cytomegalovirus exposure and HLA in healthy donors. The study ran its PCR with 60 Vbeta and 13 Jbeta primers. Produced via immunoSEQ multiplex PCR; TCRdb's table is partial and in-frame only. This sample has about 110,000 clones; approximately 70% occur once, and the top ten carry around 0.95%. Sequencing was performed on PBMCs. The origin of the receptors is a woman aged 25 to 39 in good health and CMV-seronegative.

The chain has TRBV28 and TRBJ1-5, with a possible D match to TRBD1 (5 bases). Germline CDR1 is MDHEN and CDR2 is SYDVKM. The V end was cut by 5 bases, the J end by 1 base, with 15 bases between. This CDR3 is built from 16 residues. The CDR3 DNA follows: TGTGCCAGCAGTCCCTGGGGGGATAGGAGCAATCAGCCCCAGCATTTT. Protein: CASSPWGDRSNQPQHF.

This chain links TRBV5-4 with TRBJ2-5, with TRBD1 matching over 9 bases. The CDR3 covers 17 residues. V shed 0 bases and J 4 bases; nucleotides not matched to a gene: 10. The germline CDR1 and CDR2 sequences are SGHNT and YYREEE (reference sequence). The CDR3 DNA reads TGTGCCAGCAGCTTGGGTTCGGGACAGGGATACTTAGAGACCCAGTACTTC. It encodes CASSLGSGQGYLETQYF.

The chain combines TRBV6-5 with TRBJ2-7; 13 bases agree with TRBD2. The CDR3 extends over 15 amino acids. CDR1 and CDR2 (germline): MNHEY, SVGAGI. V was clipped by 6 bases and J by 5 bases; unmatched bases: 7. For the CDR3, the DNA is TGTGCCAGCAGGCGGACTAGCGGGAGTGTCAACGAGCAGTACTTC. Translating gives CASRRTSGSVNEQYF.

The V call is TRBV19, the J call TRBJ1-2; 9 bases agree with TRBD1. The germline V gene has CDR1 LNHDA and CDR2 SQIVND (reference sequence). J lost 5 bases, V lost 7 bases, and 14 bases had no gene match. The CDR3 covers 16 residues. DNA of the CDR3: TGTGCCAGTATTGGGACAGGGCCGGAGTTACGGTATGGCTACACCTTC. It specifies CASIGTGPELRYGYTF. The full variable domain, its missing parts supplied by reference TRBV19 and TRBJ1-2, is DGGITQSPKYLFRKEGQNVTLSCEQNLNHDAMYWYRQDPGQGLRLIYYSQIVNDFQKGDIAEGYSVSREKKESFPLTVTSAQKNPTAFYLCASIGTGPELRYGYTFGSGTRLTVV.

V is TRBV27 and J is TRBJ2-7, with 8 bases that match TRBD1. V trimming: 6 bases; J trimming: 5 bases; junction bases outside the gene matches: 6. The germline gives CDR1 MNHEY, CDR2 SMNVEV (reference sequence). The CDR3 totals 13 residues. CDR3 sequence (DNA): TGTGCCAGCAGGTATGACAGGGGTAACGAGCAGTACTTC. As protein: CASRYDRGNEQYF.

With respect to this clone: The sample carries other DNA sequences with the same CDR3. In nucleotides, the CDR3 is TGTGCCAGCAGCCGGGGGGGGACTAGCGGGAGCCCCGGCGGGGAGCTGTTTTTT. Translated: CASSRGGTSGSPGGELFF. The J gene is TRBJ2-2, the V gene TRBV5-6, with 14 nucleotides matching TRBD2. Germline loops: CDR1 SGHDT, CDR2 YYEEEE. V shed 4 bases, J shed 7 bases, and the junction held 12 bases outside the gene matches. The length of the CDR3 is 18 residues. Full variable domain (outside the CDR3, taken from reference TRBV5-6 and TRBJ2-2): DAGVTQSPTHLIKTRGQQVTLRCSPKSGHDTVSWYQQALGQGPQFIFQYYEEEERQRGNFPDRFSGHQFPNYSSELNVNALLLGDSALYLCASSRGGTSGSPGGELFFGEGSRLTVL.

This sequence joins TRBV7-2 and TRBJ2-5; 14 bases map to TRBD2. CDR3 size: 17 residues. V lost 1 base to trimming and J lost 4 bases; unmatched junction nucleotides: 5. Germline V gives CDR1 SGHTA, CDR2 FQGNSA. DNA for the CDR3: TGTGCCAGCAGCTTAGTTAGAGGACTAGCGGGGGGAGAGACCCAGTACTTC. Protein sequence: CASSLVRGLAGGETQYF.

V gene TRBV6-1 combines with J gene TRBJ1-1; D is undetermined. This CDR3 has 12 amino acids. Germline assignment: CDR1 MNHNS and CDR2 SASEGT. The V gene lost 8 bases and the J gene lost 7 bases, with 14 bases spanning the gap. The CDR3 protein is CASLETHSEAFF. The CDR3 DNA is TGTGCCAGCCTGGAAACGCACAGTGAAGCTTTCTTT.

The rearrangement joins TRBV5-1 to TRBJ2-7, with 10 bases lining up with TRBD1. The trim removed 4 bases at V and 6 bases at J, leaving 10 bases unmatched. The CDR3 contains 15 residues. From germline, CDR1 is SGHRS and CDR2 YFSETQ. The CDR3 DNA sequence: TGCGCCAGCAGCCGCCGCGACAGGGGGCAAGTCGAGCAGTACTTC. This translates into CASSRRDRGQVEQYF.

About this clone: The identical CDR3 is also encoded by other nucleotide sequences in the sample. The chain links TRBV6-1 to TRBJ1-5; 10 positions agree with TRBD1. The CDR3 extends over 13 amino acids. Germline CDR1 is MNHNS and CDR2 is SASEGT. V lost 6 bases, J lost 6 bases, and 2 bases stayed unmatched. CDR3 region: CASRTGGGQPQHF. In DNA form, the CDR3 reads TGTGCCAGCAGGACAGGGGGCGGTCAGCCCCAGCATTTT.

The chain couples TRBV6-5 to TRBJ1-5, with TRBD1 identical over 10 bases. The CDR3 runs to 13 residues. From germline, CDR1 is MNHEY and CDR2 SVGAGI. V lost 6 bases, J lost 9 bases, and 5 bases stayed unmatched. This CDR3 reads CASRQTGGPPQHF. CDR3 DNA: TGTGCCAGCAGGCAGACAGGGGGCCCGCCCCAGCATTTT.

J is TRBJ2-7 and V is TRBV25-1; possible D gene TRBD2, 6 bases. V lost 4 bases to trimming and J lost 5 bases, with 18 bases between them. This CDR3 is built from 15 residues. The germline V gene has CDR1 MGHDK and CDR2 SYGVNS. The CDR3 here is CASSGGLLSTDEQYF. Written as DNA, the CDR3 is TGTGCCAGCAGTGGGGGACTTCTCAGTACTGACGAGCAGTACTTC.

This chain links TRBV6-5 with TRBJ1-6, with a tentative D call TRBD1 (6 bases). V was pared by 2 bases and J by 10 bases, with 12 bases between. The CDR3 totals 14 residues. From germline, CDR1 is MNHEY and CDR2 SVGAGI. CDR3 amino acids: CASSYRRGQSPLHF. The CDR3 DNA sequence: TGTGCCAGCAGTTACAGGCGGGGGCAATCACCCCTCCACTTT.

This chain joins TRBV2 and TRBJ1-2, with D possibly TRBD1 on 6 matching bases. Germline lookup yields CDR1 SNHLY and CDR2 FYNNEI. The CDR3 consists of 14 residues. The V end lost 2 bases, the J end lost 1 base, and 8 bases lay between the germline ends. The CDR3 region is CASSETGNNYGYTF. For the CDR3, the DNA is TGTGCCAGCAGTGAAACAGGGAATAACTATGGCTACACCTTC.